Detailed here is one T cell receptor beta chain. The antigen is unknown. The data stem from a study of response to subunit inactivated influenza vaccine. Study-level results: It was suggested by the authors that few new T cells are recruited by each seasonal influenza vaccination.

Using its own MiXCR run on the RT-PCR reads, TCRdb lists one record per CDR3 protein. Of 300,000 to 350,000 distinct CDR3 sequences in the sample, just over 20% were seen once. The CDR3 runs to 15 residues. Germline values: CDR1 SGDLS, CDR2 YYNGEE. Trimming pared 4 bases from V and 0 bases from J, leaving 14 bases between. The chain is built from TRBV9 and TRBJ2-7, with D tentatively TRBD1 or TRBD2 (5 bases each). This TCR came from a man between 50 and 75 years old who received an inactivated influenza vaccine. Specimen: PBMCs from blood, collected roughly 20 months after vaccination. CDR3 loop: CASSPSGRNSYEQYF. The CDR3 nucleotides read TGTGCCAGCAGCCCCTCGGGACGGAACTCCTACGAGCAGTACTTC.